This TCR beta chain was retrieved from a study of blood T cells in healthy people across ages. Isolation per sample recovered at least 7 million PBMCs. This CDR3 is built from 14 residues. V gave up 0 bases and J gave up 2 bases, with 7 bases separating them. Germline loops: CDR1 MNHEY, CDR2 SVGAGI. Primed by a sample-barcoded 5' primer and a J-beta primer mix, a second PCR proceeded for roughly 7 to 12 cycles. TCRdb reprocessed the 5' RACE reads via MiXCR and lists one record per CDR3 protein. The sample yields around 1,500,000 distinct CDR3 sequences, 35% to 45% seen once. This chain joins TRBV6-5 and TRBJ1-2; D is uncertain. The TCR was taken from a woman under 30 in good health. Sequenced sample: blood. The CDR3 sequence: CASSYSSRNYGYTF. CDR3 nucleotides: TGTGCCAGCAGTTACTCGAGCAGGAACTATGGCTACACCTTC.